The T cell receptor (beta chain) described here comes from a study of T cell responses to AZD1222 COVID-19 vaccine (dated by TCRdb to the early 2020s). General notes on the study: TCR sequencing was performed for roughly 240 trial participants, of whom roughly 200 were given two doses of AZD1222 and around 25 were given two doses of MenACWY control vaccine. Trial participants were enrolled by age into 18-55, 56-69 and 70-plus year subgroups, with 148, 28 and 57 TCR-sequenced participants respectively. What the authors observed across the whole study: No day 14 peak-response samples were available, so repertoires were characterized only after the peak T cell response. Participants were mostly white British, with more females than males. The authors suggested clonal diversity may have been underestimated. Conclusions about previously exposed vaccinees are limited, since just a handful of AZD1222 recipients were seropositive for SARS-CoV-2 at baseline. Epitopes outside the regions mutated in the B.1.351 and B.1.1.7 variants were reportedly recognized by nearly half of the unique spike-specific TCRs. After two AZD1222 doses, both the breadth and the depth of spike-specific TCRs were significantly higher than at day 0 and than in MenACWY recipients. The 56-69-year group was small, and its depth increase did not reach significance, likely because of low power. Vaccine-associated CD4 TCRs spanned the whole spike protein, with dominant responses in regions 160-218 and 743-854.

The intended sense of this specimen's time point label: sample from adult after SARS-CoV-2 infection, after symptom onset. A couple of convalescent COVID-19 patients, sampled after symptom onset from adults with prior SARS-CoV-2 infection, were also TCR-sequenced for comparison. From its cysteine to its phenylalanine, the CDR3 spans 13 amino acids. Only the CDR3 portion is preserved as DNA: 39 bases, with reading frame beginning at the first base. V was cut back by 1 base and J by 4 bases, leaving a gap of 5 bases between them. The CDR3 regions of human TCRbeta chains were subjected to immunosequencing. Regarding the original processing steps: TCRs in the repertoires were compared against a reference library of SARS-CoV-2-specific TCRs that had been generated with the MIRA antigen-specificity platform. Breadth was defined as the fraction of unique TCRs that were SARS-CoV-2-associated. Depth was defined as the fraction of total T cells that were SARS-CoV-2-associated. Using the MIRA data, each spike-specific TCR was mapped to the spike region that the TCR reacts to and placed in a CD4 or CD8 class. Log10-transformed breadth and depth values were compared by one-way ANOVA with Sidak's multiple comparisons tests. TCRdb obtained this table from immuneACCESS and retained in-frame rearrangements with V and J assigned. These tables miss some clones; where compared with another copy, unresolved V genes account for less than half of the shortfall, and the remainder is unexplained. V and J calls and clone size are given by that table; D and trimming were obtained from the DNA. Within this sample are just over 150,000 clones, with roughly nine tenths of them counted one time only. The ten largest make up 5.5% to 8.5% of the sample.

About this clone: It has no known antigen specificity. Base-call qualities are not available, and no considerably larger clone is one nucleotide away.

The rearrangement joined TRBV12-3 or TRBV12-4 to TRBJ1-5; the D gene is unclear. This specimen was peripheral blood, taken after recovery from COVID-19. The sequence was collected from an adult who had recovered from COVID-19. The nucleotides are TGTGCCAGCAGTTTAGGCGTTAATCAGCCCCAGCATTTT. It encodes CASSLGVNQPQHF.